The entry that follows covers one TCR beta chain sequence. What it binds is not known. These data originate in a study of shared clonotypes between healthy human individuals. Study-wide background: Serving as donors were a couple of women and a few men, whose ages spanned 18 to 49.

Sequenced by immunoSEQ multiplex PCR; TCRdb stores in-frame clones only, minus some. The repertoire includes roughly 1 million clones, about three quarters of them detected once, and approximately 1.5% sits in the top ten. Findings and caveats of the study: Depth was large, yet rarefaction showed that sorted-subset sequencing was incomplete. Some naive CD4 clonotypes, roughly 5%, turned up in common across a handful of donors.

The clonotype comes from a man aged 18 to 30 in good health. The specimen sequenced was memory CD4+ T cells sorted from blood. Stated subset: CD45RA-negative fraction.

In nucleotides, the CDR3 is TGCGCCAGCAGCCACGGTCTGGGACCAACTAATGAAAAACTGTTTTTT. It yields the protein CASSHGLGPTNEKLFF. The chain has TRBV4-1 and TRBJ1-4; D is perhaps TRBD1 (5 bases). V gave up 3 bases and J gave up 0 bases, with 11 bases separating them. This CDR3 region has 16 residues. The germline CDR1 and CDR2 sequences are MGHRA and YSYEKL.